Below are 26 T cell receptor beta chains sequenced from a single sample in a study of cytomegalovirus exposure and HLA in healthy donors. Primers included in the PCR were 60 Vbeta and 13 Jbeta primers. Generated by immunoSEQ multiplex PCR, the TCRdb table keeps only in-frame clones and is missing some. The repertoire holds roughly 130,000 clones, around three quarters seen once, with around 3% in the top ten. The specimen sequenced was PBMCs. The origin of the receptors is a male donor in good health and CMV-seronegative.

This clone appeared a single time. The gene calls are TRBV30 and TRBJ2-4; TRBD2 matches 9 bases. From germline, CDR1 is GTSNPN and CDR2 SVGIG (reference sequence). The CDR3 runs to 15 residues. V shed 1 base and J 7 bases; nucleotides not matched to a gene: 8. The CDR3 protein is CAWSEGLSGRNIQYF. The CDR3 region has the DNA TGTGCCTGGAGTGAAGGACTCAGCGGGAGGAACATTCAGTACTTC.

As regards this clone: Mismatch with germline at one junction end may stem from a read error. The CDR3 is CSSSTRDRGERNEQFF. Here the CDR3 DNA reads TGTTCCAGCAGCACCCGAGACAGGGGAGAAAGGAATGAGCAGTTCTTC. The chain carries TRBV7-9 and TRBJ2-1; 8 bases are a match to TRBD1. Per germline, CDR1 SEHNR and CDR2 FQNEAQ (reference sequence). CDR3 length: 16 residues.

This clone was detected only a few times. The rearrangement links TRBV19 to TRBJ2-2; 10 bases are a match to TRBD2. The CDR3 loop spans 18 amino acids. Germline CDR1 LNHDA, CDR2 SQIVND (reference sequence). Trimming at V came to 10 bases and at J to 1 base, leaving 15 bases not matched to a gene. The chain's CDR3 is CATRRPQRLAGNTGELFF. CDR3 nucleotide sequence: TGTGCCACCCGCCGCCCCCAGAGACTAGCGGGGAACACCGGGGAGCTGTTTTTT.

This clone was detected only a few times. The DNA of the CDR3 is TGTGCCAGCAGTTACAGGAGCTCTGGAAACACCATATATTTT. Protein sequence: CASSYRSSGNTIYF. J is TRBJ1-3 and V is TRBV6-5; D is undetermined. Trimming removed 2 bases from V and 0 bases from J, with 5 bases in between. The CDR3 is made up of 14 amino acids. The germline gives CDR1 MNHEY, CDR2 SVGAGI.

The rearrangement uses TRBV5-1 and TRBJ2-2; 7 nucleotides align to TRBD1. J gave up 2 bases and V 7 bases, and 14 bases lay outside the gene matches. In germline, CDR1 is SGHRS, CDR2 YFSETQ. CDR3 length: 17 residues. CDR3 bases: TGCGCCAGCCGCCGCCGAAAAGGACAGGTCAACACCGGGGAGCTGTTTTTT. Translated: CASRRRKGQVNTGELFF.

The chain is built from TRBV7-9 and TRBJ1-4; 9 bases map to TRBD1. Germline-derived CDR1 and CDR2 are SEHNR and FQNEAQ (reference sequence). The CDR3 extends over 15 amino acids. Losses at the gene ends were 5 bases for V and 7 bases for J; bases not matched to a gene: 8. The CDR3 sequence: CASSPRDREGEKLFF. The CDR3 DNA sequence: TGTGCCAGCAGCCCTAGGGACAGGGAGGGTGAAAAACTGTTTTTT.

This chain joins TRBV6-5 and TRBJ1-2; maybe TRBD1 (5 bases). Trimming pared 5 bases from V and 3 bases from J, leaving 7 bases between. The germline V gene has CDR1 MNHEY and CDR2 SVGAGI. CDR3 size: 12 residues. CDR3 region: CASSGQHYGYTF. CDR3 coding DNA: TGTGCCAGCAGTGGACAACACTATGGCTACACCTTC.

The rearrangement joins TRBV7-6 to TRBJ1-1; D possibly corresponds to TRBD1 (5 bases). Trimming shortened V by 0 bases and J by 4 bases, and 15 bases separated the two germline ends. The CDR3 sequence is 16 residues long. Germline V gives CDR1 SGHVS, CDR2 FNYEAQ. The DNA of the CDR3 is TGTGCCAGCAGCTTAGCGCGCAATGGGGCCACCACTGAAGCTTTCTTT. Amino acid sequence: CASSLARNGATTEAFF.

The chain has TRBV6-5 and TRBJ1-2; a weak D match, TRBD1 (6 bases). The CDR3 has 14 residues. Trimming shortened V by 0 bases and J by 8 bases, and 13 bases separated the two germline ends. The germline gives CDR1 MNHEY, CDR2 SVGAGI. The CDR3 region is CASSYSKGVGGYTF. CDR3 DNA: TGTGCCAGCAGTTACTCGAAGGGGGTAGGAGGCTACACCTTC.

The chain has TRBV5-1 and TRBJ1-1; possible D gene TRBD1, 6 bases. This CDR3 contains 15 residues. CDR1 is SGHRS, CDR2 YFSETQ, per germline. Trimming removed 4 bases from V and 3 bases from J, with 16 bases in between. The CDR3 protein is CASSVGGGYYTEAFF. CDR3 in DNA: TGCGCCAGCAGCGTAGGGGGGGGATATTACACTGAAGCTTTCTTT. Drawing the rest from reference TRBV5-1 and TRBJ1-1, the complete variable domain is KAGVTQTPRYLIKTRGQQVTLSCSPISGHRSVSWYQQTPGQGLQFLFEYFSETQRNKGNFPGRFSGRQFSNSRSEMNVSTLELGDSALYLCASSVGGGYYTEAFFGQGTRLTVV.

This chain's CDR3 is CASSEETGGYNEQFF. CDR3 DNA sequence: TGCGCCAGCAGTGAAGAGACAGGGGGCTACAATGAGCAGTTCTTC. The V gene is TRBV10-1, the J gene TRBJ2-1; 9 bases are shared with TRBD1. There are 15 residues in the CDR3. Trimming took 3 bases from V and 3 from J; bases not matched to a gene: 3. The germline gives CDR1 WNHNN, CDR2 SYGVQD (reference sequence).

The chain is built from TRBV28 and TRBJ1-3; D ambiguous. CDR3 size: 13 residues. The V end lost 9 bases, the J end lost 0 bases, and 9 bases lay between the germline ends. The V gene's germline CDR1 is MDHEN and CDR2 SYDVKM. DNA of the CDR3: TGTGCCAGTACAGATTACTCTGGAAACACCATATATTTT. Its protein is CASTDYSGNTIYF.

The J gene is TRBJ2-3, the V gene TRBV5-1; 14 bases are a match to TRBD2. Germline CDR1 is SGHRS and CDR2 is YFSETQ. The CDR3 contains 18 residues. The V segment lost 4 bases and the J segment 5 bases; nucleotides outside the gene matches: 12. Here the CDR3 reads CASSLGGLAGGNRDTQYF. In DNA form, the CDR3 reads TGCGCCAGCAGCCTGGGAGGACTAGCGGGGGGTAACAGAGATACGCAGTATTTT.

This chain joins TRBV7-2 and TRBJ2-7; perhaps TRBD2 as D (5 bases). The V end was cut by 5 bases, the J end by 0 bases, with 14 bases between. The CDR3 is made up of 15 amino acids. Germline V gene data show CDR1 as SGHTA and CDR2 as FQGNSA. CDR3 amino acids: CASSLDGDSSYEQYF. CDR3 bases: TGTGCCAGCAGCCTTGACGGGGATAGCTCCTACGAGCAGTACTTC.

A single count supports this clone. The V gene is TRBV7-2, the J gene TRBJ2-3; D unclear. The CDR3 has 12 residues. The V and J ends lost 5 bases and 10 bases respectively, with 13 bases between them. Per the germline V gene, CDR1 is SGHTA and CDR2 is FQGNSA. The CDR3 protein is CASSTSVAAQYF. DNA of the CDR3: TGTGCCAGCAGCACCTCGGTCGCTGCGCAGTATTTT.

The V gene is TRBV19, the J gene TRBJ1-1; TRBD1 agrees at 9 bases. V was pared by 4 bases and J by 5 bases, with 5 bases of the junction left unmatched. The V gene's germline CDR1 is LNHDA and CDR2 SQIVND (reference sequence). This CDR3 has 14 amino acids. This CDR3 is CASSTTGGATEAFF. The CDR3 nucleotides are TGTGCCAGTAGTACTACAGGGGGCGCGACTGAAGCTTTCTTT.

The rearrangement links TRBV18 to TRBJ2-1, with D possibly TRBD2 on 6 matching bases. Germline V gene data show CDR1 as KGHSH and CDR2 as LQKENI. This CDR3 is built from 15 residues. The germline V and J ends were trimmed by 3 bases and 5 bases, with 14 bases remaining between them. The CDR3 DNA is TGTGCCAGCTCACCCCCCATGGAGGGAGACAATGAGCAGTTCTTC. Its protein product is CASSPPMEGDNEQFF. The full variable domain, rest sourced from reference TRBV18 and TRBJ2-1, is NAGVMQNPRHLVRRRGQEARLRCSPMKGHSHVYWYRQLPEEGLKFMVYLQKENIIDESGMPKERFSAEFPKEGPSILRIQQVVRGDSAAYFCASSPPMEGDNEQFFGPGTRLTVL.

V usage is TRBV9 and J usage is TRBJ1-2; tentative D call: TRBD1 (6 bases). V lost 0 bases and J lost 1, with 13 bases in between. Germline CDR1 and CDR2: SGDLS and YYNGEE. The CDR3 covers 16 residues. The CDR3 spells CASSVDVGAGNYGYTF. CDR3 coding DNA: TGTGCCAGCAGCGTAGATGTGGGGGCAGGTAACTATGGCTACACCTTC.

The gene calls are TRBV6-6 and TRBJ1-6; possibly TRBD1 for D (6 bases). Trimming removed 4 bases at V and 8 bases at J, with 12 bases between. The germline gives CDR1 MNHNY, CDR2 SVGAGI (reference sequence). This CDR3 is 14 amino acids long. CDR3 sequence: CASSLPGADSPLHF. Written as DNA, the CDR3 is TGTGCCAGCAGTTTGCCAGGGGCGGATTCACCCCTCCACTTT.

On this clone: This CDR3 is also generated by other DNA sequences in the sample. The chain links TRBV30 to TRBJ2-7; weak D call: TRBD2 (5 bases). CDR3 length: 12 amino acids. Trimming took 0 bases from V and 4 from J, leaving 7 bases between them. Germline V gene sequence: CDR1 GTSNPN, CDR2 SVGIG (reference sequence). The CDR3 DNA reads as TGTGCCTGGAGTGTACGGGGTTACGAGCAGTACTTC. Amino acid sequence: CAWSVRGYEQYF.

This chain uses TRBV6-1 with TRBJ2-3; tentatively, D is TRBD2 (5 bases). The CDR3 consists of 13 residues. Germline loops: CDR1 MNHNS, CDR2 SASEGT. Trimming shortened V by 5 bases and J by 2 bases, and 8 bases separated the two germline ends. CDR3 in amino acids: CASSRDPTDTQYF. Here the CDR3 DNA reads TGTGCCAGCAGTCGGGATCCCACAGATACGCAGTATTTT.

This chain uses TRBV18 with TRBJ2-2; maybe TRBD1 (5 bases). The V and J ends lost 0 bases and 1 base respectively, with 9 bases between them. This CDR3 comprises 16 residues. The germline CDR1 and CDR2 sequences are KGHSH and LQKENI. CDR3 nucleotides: TGTGCCAGCTCACCACCTGCAGGGTGGAACACCGGGGAGCTGTTTTTT. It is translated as CASSPPAGWNTGELFF.

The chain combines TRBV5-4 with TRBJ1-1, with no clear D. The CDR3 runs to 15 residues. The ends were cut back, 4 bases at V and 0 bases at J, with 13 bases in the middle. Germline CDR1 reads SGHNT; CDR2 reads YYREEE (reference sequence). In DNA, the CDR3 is TGTGCCAGCAGCGAACGTACTTCCTTGAACACTGAAGCTTTCTTT. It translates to CASSERTSLNTEAFF. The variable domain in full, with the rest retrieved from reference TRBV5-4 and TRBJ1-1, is ETGVTQSPTHLIKTRGQQVTLRCSSQSGHNTVSWYQQALGQGPQFIFQYYREEENGRGNFPPRFSGLQFPNYSSELNVNALELDDSALYLCASSERTSLNTEAFFGQGTRLTVV.

The CDR3 region is CASSPKVAGDYNEQFF. In DNA form, the CDR3 reads TGTGCCAGCAGCCCCAAGGTAGCGGGAGACTACAATGAGCAGTTCTTC. The rearrangement links TRBV7-6 to TRBJ2-1; TRBD2 matches 9 bases. The CDR3 length is 16 residues. Germline loops: CDR1 SGHVS, CDR2 FNYEAQ. The junction had 8 bases not matched to a gene; V was cut back by 5 bases and J by 3 bases.

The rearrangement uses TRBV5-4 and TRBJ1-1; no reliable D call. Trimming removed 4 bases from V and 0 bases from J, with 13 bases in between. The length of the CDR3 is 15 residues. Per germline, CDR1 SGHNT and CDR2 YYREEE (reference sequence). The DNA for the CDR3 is TGTGCCAGCAGCCCCCATCAGGCACTGAACACTGAAGCTTTCTTT. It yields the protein CASSPHQALNTEAFF.

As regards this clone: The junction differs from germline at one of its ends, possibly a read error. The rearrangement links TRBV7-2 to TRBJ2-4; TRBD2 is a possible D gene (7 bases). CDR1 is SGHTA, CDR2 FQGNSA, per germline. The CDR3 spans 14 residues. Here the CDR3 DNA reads TGTGCCAGCAGCTTACGGGGGGCCAAAAACAGTCAGTACTTC. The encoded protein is CASSLRGAKNSQYF. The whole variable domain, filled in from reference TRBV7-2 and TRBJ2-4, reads GAGVSQSPSNKVTEKGKDVELRCDPISGHTALYWYRQSLGQGLEFLIYFQGNSAPDKSGLPSDRFSAERTGGSVSTLTIQRTQQEDSAVYLCASSLRGAKNSQYFGAGTRLSVL.